The clone carrying this TCR beta chain came up many times. This sample was taken from a study of Graves' ophthalmopathy and Graves' hyperthyroidism. The CDR3 extends over 15 amino acids. With 6 bases removed from V and 3 bases from J, the gap between germline ends came to 16 bases. CDR1 and CDR2 (germline): SGHRS, YFSETQ. If patients had other autoimmune diseases, uncontrolled infections, pregnancy or lactation, they were excluded. RNA transcripts served as template for amplifying TCR beta CDR3 sequences. A first-round RT-PCR used HTBI primers, followed by a second-round multiplex PCR. TCRdb re-called the multiplex PCR reads with MiXCR, one entry per CDR3 protein. This table has about 1.2 million distinct CDR3 sequences, about 38% appearing once.

Sequencing was done on a sample of peripheral blood or thyroid tissue (not recorded which). This clonotype was obtained from an adult man with Graves' hyperthyroidism. This chain connects TRBV5-1 to TRBJ1-5; D gene uncertain. The CDR3 loop is CASIPPDLINQPQHF. Here the CDR3 DNA reads TGCGCCAGCATACCCCCAGATCTTATCAATCAGCCCCAGCATTTT.